This TCR beta chain was captured by sequencing in a study of Ad26.COV2.S vaccination and SARS-CoV-2 variants. The sample's treatment: 15 to 20 received Ad26.COV2.S at low or high dose, single or two shots; roughly five received placebo; per-sample allocation not given. Sampling happened 63 days after the first vaccine or placebo injection. This Boston cohort included adults aged 18-55 years. An Ad26 vector was used to express Wuhan-strain SARS-CoV-2 spike as the vaccine. About this clone itself: The antigen is undetermined.

Broader study findings: The study found higher spike-specific TCR breadth in vaccine than placebo recipients.

Using immunoSEQ multiplex PCR, the repertoire was profiled, and TCRdb retains in-frame clones only, with some absent. The profile shows some 340,000 clones, roughly 80% of them singletons. The CDR3 runs to 15 residues. V shed 2 bases and J shed 5 bases, with 14 bases lying between them. The germline gives CDR1 SGDLS, CDR2 YYNGEE. The source material was peripheral blood, sampled in a trial of Ad26.COV2.S vaccine versus placebo. This sequence was found in a person between 18 and 59 years old who received the Ad26.COV2.S COVID-19 vaccine or a placebo. The gene calls are TRBV9 and TRBJ1-5; D call uncertain. CDR3 loop: CASSVGPSGDQPQHF. The CDR3 bases are TGTGCCAGCAGCGTGGGCCCCTCCGGGGATCAGCCCCAGCATTTT.